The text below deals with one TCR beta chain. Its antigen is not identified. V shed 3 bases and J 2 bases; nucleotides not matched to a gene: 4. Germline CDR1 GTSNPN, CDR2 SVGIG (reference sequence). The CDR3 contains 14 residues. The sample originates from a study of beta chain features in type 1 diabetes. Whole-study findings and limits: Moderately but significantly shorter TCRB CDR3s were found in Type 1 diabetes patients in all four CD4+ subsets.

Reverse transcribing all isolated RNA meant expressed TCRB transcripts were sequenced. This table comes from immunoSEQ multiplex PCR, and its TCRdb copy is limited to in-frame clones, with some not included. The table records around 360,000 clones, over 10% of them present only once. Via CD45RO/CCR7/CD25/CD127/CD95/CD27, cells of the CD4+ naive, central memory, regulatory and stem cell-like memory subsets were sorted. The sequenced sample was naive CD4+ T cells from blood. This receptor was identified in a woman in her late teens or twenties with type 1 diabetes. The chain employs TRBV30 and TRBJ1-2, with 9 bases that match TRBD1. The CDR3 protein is CAWRWGQGNYGYTF. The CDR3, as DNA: TGTGCCTGGAGATGGGGACAGGGCAACTATGGCTACACCTTC.